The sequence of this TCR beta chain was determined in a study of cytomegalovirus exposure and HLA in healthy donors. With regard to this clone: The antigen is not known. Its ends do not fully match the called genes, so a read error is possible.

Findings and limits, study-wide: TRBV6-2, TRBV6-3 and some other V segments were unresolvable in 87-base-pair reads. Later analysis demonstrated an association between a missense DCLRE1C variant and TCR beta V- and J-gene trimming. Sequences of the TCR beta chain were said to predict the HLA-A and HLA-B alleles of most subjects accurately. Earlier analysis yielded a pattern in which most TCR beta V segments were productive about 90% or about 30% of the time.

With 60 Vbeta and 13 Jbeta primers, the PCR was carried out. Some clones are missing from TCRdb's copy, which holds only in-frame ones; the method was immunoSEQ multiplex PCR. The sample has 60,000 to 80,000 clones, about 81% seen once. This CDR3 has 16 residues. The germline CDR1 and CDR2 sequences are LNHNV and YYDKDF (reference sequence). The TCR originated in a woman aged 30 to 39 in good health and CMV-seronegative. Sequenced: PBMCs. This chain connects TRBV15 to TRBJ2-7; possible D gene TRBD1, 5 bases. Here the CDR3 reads CAASRDIVQGRLEQYF. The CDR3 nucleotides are TGTGCCGCCAGCAGAGATATAGTGCAGGGTCGACTCGAGCAGTACTTC.